Described below is a single T cell receptor (beta chain) sequence and its context. Its matching antigen is unknown. Primers for the PCR totalled 60 Vbeta and 13 Jbeta. The protocol was immunoSEQ multiplex PCR, while the TCRdb copy is restricted to in-frame clones and leaves out a portion. This table has 130,000 to 150,000 clones, around two thirds appearing once. The V and J ends lost 9 bases and 6 bases respectively, with 12 bases between them. The CDR3 runs to 12 residues. The V gene's germline CDR1 is LNHDA and CDR2 SQIVND (reference sequence). The entry originates in a study of cytomegalovirus exposure and HLA in healthy donors. Findings of the study overall: According to an earlier analysis, most TCR beta V segments yielded productive rearrangements about 90% or about 30% of the time.

This clonotype was sampled from a man younger than 30 in good health and CMV-seropositive. V usage is TRBV19 and J usage is TRBJ1-5; maybe TRBD1 (6 bases). Sequenced material: PBMCs. CDR3 residues: CASCTGSQPQHF. In nucleotides, the CDR3 is TGTGCCAGCTGTACAGGGTCTCAGCCCCAGCATTTT.